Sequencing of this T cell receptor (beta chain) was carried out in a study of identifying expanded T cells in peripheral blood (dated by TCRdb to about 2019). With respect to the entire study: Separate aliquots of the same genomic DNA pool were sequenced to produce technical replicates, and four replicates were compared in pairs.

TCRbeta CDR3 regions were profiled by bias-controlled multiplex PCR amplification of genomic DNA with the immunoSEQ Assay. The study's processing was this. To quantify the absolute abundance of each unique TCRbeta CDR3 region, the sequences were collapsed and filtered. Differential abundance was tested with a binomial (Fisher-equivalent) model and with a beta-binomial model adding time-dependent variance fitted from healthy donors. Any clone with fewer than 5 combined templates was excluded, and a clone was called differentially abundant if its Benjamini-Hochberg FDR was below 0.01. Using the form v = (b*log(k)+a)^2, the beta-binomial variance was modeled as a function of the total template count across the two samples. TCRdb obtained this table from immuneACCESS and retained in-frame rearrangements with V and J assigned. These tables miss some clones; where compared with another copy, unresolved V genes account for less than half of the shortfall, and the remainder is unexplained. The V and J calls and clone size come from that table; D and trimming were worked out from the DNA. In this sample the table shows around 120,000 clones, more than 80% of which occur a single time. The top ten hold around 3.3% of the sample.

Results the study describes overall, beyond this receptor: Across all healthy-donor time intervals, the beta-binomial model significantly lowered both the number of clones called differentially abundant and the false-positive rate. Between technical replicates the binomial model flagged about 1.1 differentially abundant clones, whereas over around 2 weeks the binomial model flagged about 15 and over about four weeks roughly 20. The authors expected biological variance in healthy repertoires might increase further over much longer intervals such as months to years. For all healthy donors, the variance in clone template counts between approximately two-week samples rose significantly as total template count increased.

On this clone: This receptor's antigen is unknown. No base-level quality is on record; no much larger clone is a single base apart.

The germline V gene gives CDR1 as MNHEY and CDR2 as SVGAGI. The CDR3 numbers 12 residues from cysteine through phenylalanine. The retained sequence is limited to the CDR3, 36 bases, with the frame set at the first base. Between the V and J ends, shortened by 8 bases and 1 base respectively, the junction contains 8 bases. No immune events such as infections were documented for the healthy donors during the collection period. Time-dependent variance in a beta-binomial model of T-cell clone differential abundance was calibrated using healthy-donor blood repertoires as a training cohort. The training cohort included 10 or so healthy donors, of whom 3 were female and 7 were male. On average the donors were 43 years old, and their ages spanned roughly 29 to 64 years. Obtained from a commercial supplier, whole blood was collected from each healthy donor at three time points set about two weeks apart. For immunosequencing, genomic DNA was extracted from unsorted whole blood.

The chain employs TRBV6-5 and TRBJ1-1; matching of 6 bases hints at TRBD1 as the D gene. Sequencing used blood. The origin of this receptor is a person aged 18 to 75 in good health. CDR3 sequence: CASGGGNTEAFF. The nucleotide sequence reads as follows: TGTGCCAGCGGAGGGGGGAACACTGAAGCTTTCTTT.